Each of the 5 T cell receptor beta chains below was sequenced from the same sample in a study of cytomegalovirus exposure and HLA in healthy donors. Both 60 Vbeta primers and 13 Jbeta primers went into the PCR. Data came from immunoSEQ multiplex PCR; TCRdb stores just in-frame clones and leaves some out. The sample records 87,000 or so clones, around 79% being singletons. Sequencing was carried out using PBMCs. The receptors were sampled from a woman in her forties in good health and CMV-seronegative.

The chain recombines TRBV5-1 with TRBJ1-3; D uncertain. This CDR3 comprises 16 residues. Germline V lookup: CDR1 SGHRS, CDR2 YFSETQ. With 0 bases removed from V and 0 bases from J, the gap between germline ends came to 10 bases. CDR3 amino acids: CASSLGALDSGNTIYF. In nucleotides, the CDR3 is TGCGCCAGCAGCTTGGGTGCGCTCGACTCTGGAAACACCATATATTTT.

This sequence joins TRBV6-1 and TRBJ1-1; TRBD1 matches at 11 bases. V dropped 6 bases and J dropped 3; count of bases not matched to a gene: 6. This CDR3 region has 15 residues. Germline assignment: CDR1 MNHNS and CDR2 SASEGT. This CDR3 is CASRSRTGGYTEAFF. CDR3 nucleotide sequence: TGTGCCAGCAGGAGCAGGACAGGGGGCTACACTGAAGCTTTCTTT.

The chain combines TRBV28 with TRBJ2-7; TRBD1 matches 10 bases. V was clipped by 6 bases and J by 0 bases; unmatched bases: 2. The CDR3 consists of 14 residues. Germline values: CDR1 MDHEN, CDR2 SYDVKM. CDR3 protein: CASSRTGGSYEQYF. Written as DNA, the CDR3 is TGTGCCAGCAGCAGGACAGGGGGCTCCTACGAGCAGTACTTC.

The chain employs TRBV4-1 and TRBJ1-5; 9 nucleotides match TRBD1. Germline-derived CDR1 and CDR2 are MGHRA and YSYEKL. CDR3 length: 16 residues. The V and J ends lost 3 bases and 6 bases, in that order; junction bases with no gene match: 9. The CDR3 DNA reads as TGCGCCAGCAGCCAGCAATCCGGGACAGGGAGTCAGCCCCAGCATTTT. Its translation is CASSQQSGTGSQPQHF.

The chain uses TRBV6-6 and TRBJ1-5; D is perhaps TRBD1 (6 bases). Germline V gives CDR1 MNHNY, CDR2 SVGAGI (reference sequence). CDR3 length equals 14 residues. The V gene lost 6 bases and the J gene lost 6 bases, with 15 bases spanning the gap. This CDR3 reads CASRPDRKGQPQHF. In DNA, the CDR3 is TGTGCCAGCAGACCGGACAGAAAAGGTCAGCCCCAGCATTTT.